This TCR beta chain was identified in a study of T cells in Graves' hyperthyroidism and ophthalmopathy. A NOSPECS grade of at least 4, a Clinical Activity Score of at least 3 and duration under 3 months were recorded in ophthalmopathy patients. Findings of the study overall: Using 13 V-J features, a model discriminated ophthalmopathy from stable hyperthyroidism.

A note on this clonotype: Its antigen is unidentified.

Amplification of TCR beta CDR3 regions was performed using RNA transcripts as template. First-round RT-PCR with HTBI primers amplified the TCR CDR3 region. MiXCR, run by TCRdb on the multiplex PCR reads, gives a single entry per CDR3 protein. The repertoire has some 490,000 distinct CDR3 sequences, 20% to 25% of them found once; the top ten carry roughly 49%. The CDR3 totals 17 residues. CDR1 and CDR2 from the germline V gene are ENHRY and SYGVKD. V was pared by 4 bases and J by 5 bases, with 11 bases of the junction left unmatched. J is TRBJ1-5 and V is TRBV10-3, with 10 positions matching TRBD1. Material: blood. This sequence was found in a woman aged 70-85 years with Graves' ophthalmopathy. CDR3 residues: CAISAQGQGQGHQPQHF. For the CDR3, the DNA is TGTGCCATCAGTGCCCAGGGACAGGGACAGGGGCATCAGCCCCAGCATTTT.